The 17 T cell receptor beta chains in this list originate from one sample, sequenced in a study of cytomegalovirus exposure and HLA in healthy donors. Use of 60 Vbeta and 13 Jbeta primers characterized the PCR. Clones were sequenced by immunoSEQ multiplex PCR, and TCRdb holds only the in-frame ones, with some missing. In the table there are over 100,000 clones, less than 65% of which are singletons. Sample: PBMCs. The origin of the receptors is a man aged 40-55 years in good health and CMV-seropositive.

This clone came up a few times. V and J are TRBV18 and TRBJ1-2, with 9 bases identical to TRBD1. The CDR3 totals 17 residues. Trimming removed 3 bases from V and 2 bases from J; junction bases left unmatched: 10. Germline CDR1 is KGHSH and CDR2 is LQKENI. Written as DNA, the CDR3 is TGTGCCAGCTCACCTTTAACAGGGGGCGAAGGAAACTATGGCTACACCTTC. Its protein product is CASSPLTGGEGNYGYTF.

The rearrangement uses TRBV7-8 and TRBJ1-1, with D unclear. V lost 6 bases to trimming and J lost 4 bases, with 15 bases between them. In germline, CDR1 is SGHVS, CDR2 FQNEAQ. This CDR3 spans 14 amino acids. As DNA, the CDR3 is TGTGCCAGCAGTTTCGAGAGGGTCAGCACTGAAGCTTTCTTT. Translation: CASSFERVSTEAFF.

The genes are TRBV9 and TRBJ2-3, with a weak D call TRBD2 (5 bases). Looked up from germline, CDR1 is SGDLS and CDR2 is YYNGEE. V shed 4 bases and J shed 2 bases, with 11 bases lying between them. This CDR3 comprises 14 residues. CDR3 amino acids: CASSPRRATDTQYF. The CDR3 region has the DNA TGTGCCAGCAGCCCCCGGCGGGCCACAGATACGCAGTATTTT.

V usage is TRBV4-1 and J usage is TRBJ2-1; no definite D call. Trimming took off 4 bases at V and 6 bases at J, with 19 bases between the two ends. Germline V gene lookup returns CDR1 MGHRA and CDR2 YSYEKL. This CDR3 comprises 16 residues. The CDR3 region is CASSPRPLRSVNEQFF. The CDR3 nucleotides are TGCGCCAGCAGCCCGCGGCCGTTGCGATCTGTCAATGAGCAGTTCTTC.

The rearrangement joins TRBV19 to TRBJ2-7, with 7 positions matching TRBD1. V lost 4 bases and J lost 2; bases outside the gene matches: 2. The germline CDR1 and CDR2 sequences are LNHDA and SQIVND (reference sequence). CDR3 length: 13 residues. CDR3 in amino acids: CASSTGQPYEQYF. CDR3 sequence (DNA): TGTGCCAGTAGTACGGGACAGCCCTACGAGCAGTACTTC.

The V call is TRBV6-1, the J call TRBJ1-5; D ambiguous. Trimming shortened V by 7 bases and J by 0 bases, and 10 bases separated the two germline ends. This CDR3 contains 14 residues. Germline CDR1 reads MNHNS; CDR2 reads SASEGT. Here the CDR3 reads CASKAVFSNQPQHF. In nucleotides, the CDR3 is TGTGCCAGCAAAGCCGTTTTTAGCAATCAGCCCCAGCATTTT.

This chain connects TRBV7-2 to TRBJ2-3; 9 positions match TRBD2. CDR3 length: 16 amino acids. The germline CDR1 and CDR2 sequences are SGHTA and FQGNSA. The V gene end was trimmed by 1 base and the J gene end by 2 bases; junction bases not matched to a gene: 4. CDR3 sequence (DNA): TGTGCCAGCAGCTTAGGGCTAGCGGGGACCACAGATACGCAGTATTTT. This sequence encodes CASSLGLAGTTDTQYF.

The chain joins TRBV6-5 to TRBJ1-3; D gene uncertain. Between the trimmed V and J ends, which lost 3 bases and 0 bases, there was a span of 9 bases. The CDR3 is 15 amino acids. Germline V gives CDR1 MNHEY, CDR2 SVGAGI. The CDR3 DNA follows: TGTGCCAGCAGTTATGGCCACATCTCTGGAAACACCATATATTTT. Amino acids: CASSYGHISGNTIYF.

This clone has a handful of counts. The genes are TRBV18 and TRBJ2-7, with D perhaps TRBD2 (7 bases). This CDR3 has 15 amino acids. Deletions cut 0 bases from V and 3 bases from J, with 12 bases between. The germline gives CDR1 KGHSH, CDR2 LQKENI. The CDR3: CASSPPEGGHYEQYF. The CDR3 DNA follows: TGTGCCAGCTCACCACCGGAGGGGGGGCACTACGAGCAGTACTTC.

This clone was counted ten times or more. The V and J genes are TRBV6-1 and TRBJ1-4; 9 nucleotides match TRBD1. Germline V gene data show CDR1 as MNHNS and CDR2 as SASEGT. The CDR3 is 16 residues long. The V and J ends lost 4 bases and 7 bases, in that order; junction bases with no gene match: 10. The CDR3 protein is CASSALQGQGGEKLFF. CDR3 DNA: TGTGCCAGCAGTGCGCTACAGGGACAGGGAGGTGAAAAACTGTTTTTT.

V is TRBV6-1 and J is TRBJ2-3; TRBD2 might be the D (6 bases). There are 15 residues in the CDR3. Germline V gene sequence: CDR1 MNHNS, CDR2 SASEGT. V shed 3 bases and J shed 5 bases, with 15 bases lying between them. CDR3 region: CASSDAMGGKDTQYF. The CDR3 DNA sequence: TGTGCCAGCAGTGACGCAATGGGAGGCAAAGATACGCAGTATTTT.

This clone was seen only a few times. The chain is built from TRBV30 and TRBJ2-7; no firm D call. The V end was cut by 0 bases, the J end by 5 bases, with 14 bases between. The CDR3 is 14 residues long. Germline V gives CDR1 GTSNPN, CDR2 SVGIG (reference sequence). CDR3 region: CAWSVGTPAHEQYF. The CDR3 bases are TGTGCCTGGAGTGTGGGCACCCCGGCCCACGAGCAGTACTTC. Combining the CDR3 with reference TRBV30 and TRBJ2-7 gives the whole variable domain SQTIHQWPATLVQPVGSPLSLECTVEGTSNPNLYWYRQAAGRGLQLLFYSVGIGQISSEVPQNLSASRPQDRQFILSSKKLLLSDSGFYLCAWSVGTPAHEQYFGPGTRLTVT.

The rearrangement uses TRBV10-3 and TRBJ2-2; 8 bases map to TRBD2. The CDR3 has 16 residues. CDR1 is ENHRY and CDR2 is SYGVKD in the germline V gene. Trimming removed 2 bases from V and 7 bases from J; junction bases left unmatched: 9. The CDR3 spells CAISETGTSNVGELFF. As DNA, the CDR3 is TGTGCCATCAGTGAGACCGGGACTAGTAACGTCGGGGAGCTGTTTTTT.

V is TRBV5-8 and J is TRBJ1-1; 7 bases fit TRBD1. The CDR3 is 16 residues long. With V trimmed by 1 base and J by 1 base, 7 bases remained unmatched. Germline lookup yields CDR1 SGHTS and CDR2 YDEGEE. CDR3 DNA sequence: TGTGCCAGCAGCTTGTCTTGGGGGACAGCGAACACTGAAGCTTTCTTT. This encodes CASSLSWGTANTEAFF. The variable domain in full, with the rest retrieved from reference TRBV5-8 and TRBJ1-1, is EAGVTQSPTHLIKTRGQQATLRCSPISGHTSVYWYQQALGLGLQFLLWYDEGEERNRGNFPPRFSGRQFPNYSSELNVNALELEDSALYLCASSLSWGTANTEAFFGQGTRLTVV.

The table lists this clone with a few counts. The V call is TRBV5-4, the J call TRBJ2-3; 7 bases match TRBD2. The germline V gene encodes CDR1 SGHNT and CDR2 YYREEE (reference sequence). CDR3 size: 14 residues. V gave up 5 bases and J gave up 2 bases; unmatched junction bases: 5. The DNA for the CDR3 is TGTGCCAGCAGACCTAGCGGCGACACAGATACGCAGTATTTT. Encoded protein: CASRPSGDTDTQYF.

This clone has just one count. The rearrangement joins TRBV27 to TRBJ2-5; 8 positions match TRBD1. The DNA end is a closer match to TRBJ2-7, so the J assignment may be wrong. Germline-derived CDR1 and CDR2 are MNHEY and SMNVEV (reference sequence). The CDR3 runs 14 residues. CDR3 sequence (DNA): TGTGCCAGCAGGCAGGGGGCTGTTAGCTACGAGCAGTACTTC. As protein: CASRQGAVSYEQYF.

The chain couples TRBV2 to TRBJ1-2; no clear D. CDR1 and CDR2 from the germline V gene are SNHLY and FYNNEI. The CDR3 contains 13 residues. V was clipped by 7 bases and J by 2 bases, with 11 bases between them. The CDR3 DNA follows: TGTGCCAGCAATTTCGAGCGCAACTATGGCTACACCTTC. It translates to CASNFERNYGYTF.